These T cell receptor beta chains were read from a single sample in a study of cytomegalovirus exposure and HLA in healthy donors. Profiling relied on immunoSEQ multiplex PCR, and the TCRdb table lists in-frame clones only, not all of them. The sample holds some 110,000 clones; roughly 81% are singletons and the top ten take around 0.99%. The sample consisted of PBMCs. The receptors were gathered from a woman aged 25 to 39 in good health and CMV-seronegative. The CDR3 runs from the conserved cysteine through the conserved F or W. D genes are given only for firm matches. The size field is filled for only some rows; it gives once, few, many or a size class.

V gene	D gene	J gene	clone size	CDR3 DNA	CDR3 protein
TRBV7-9	.	TRBJ1-5	once	TGTGCCAGCAGCTTAGTTTTGGGAGTAGAGCAGCCCCAGCATTTT	CASSLVLGVEQPQHF
TRBV28	.	TRBJ1-2	.	TGTGCCAGCAGTGCGCCCTTACTTAACTATGGCTACACCTTC	CASSAPLLNYGYTF
TRBV7-2	TRBD2	TRBJ2-5	.	TGTGCCAGCAGCTTAAGGCCTAGCGGGAGTCAAGAGACCCAGTACTTC	CASSLRPSGSQETQYF
TRBV30	.	TRBJ2-1	.	TGTGCCTGGAGCCCCAGGGGTCCCAATGAGCAGTTCTTC	CAWSPRGPNEQFF
TRBV5-4	.	TRBJ2-1	.	TGTGCCAGCAGCTTGGTAGCGCCAAAGTACTACAATGAGCAGTTCTTC	CASSLVAPKYYNEQFF
TRBV5-5	TRBD1	TRBJ1-4	.	TGTGCCAGCAGCTTGGGACAGGGGCGGGGTGAAAAACTGTTTTTT	CASSLGQGRGEKLFF
TRBV11-2	.	TRBJ1-5	.	TGTGCCAGCCTCCCTTTTGGGGGGGACGAGGTAAATAGCAATCAGCCCCAGCATTTT	CASLPFGGDEVNSNQPQHF
TRBV19	TRBD1	TRBJ1-4	.	TGTGCCAGTAGTCGACTCCGGGACAGCCATACAACTAATGAAAAACTGTTTTTT	CASSRLRDSHTTNEKLFF
TRBV18	.	TRBJ1-6	.	TGTGCCAGCTCCCCCTCAGGGCTTAATTCACCCCTCCACTTT	CASSPSGLNSPLHF
TRBV11-3	TRBD1	TRBJ1-2	once	TGTGCCAGCAGCTTAGATTCCGGGACAGGACTCTATGGCTACACCTTC	CASSLDSGTGLYGYTF
TRBV7-2	.	TRBJ1-2	.	TGTGCCAGCAGCCCAATATCGGACAGATTAAACTATGGCTACACCTTC	CASSPISDRLNYGYTF
TRBV7-6	.	TRBJ2-1	.	TGTGCCAGCAGCTTATTTCATAATGAGCAGTTCTTC	CASSLFHNEQFF
TRBV18	.	TRBJ2-4	.	TGTGCCAGCTCACCGCCGGGGGGCCTAGCCAAAAACATTCAGTACTTC	CASSPPGGLAKNIQYF
TRBV11-3	.	TRBJ1-2	.	TGTGCCAGCAGCTTGGACAGTAACTATGGCTACACCTTC	CASSLDSNYGYTF
TRBV10-3	.	TRBJ2-7	.	TGTGCCATCACGGGGGAGTCCTACGAGCAGTACTTC	CAITGESYEQYF
TRBV12-5	TRBD1	TRBJ1-2	few	TGTGCTAGTGGTTTGACGGGACAGGGGGCTGGAGGCTACACCTTC	CASGLTGQGAGGYTF
TRBV11-2	.	TRBJ2-3	few	TGTGCCAGCAGCTTAGTTCAGGGAATGACTAGCACAGATACGCAGTATTTT	CASSLVQGMTSTDTQYF
TRBV27	.	TRBJ2-7	.	TGTGCCAGCAGTTTAGCGGCGGGTTTCTCCTACGAGCAGTACTTC	CASSLAAGFSYEQYF
TRBV9	TRBD2	TRBJ2-1	.	TGTGCCAGCAGCGCTAGCGGGGGGGCCCGAAATGAGCAGTTCTTC	CASSASGGARNEQFF
TRBV6-5	.	TRBJ1-5	.	TGTGCCAGCAGTTACGGGGGGAATAGCAATCAGCCCCAGCATTTT	CASSYGGNSNQPQHF
TRBV7-9	.	TRBJ2-2	.	TGTGCCAGCAGCTTATCCCCTTACACCGGGGAGCTGTTTTTT	CASSLSPYTGELFF
TRBV12-5	.	TRBJ1-1	.	TGTGCTAGTGGTTTGATCGGGTCGGGAACTGAAGCTTTCTTT	CASGLIGSGTEAFF
TRBV6-5	TRBD2	TRBJ2-5	.	TGTGCCAGCAGTTACTCTCCGGGAGGGGTGGAGACCCAGTACTTC	CASSYSPGGVETQYF
TRBV7-3	TRBD1	TRBJ2-2	.	TGTGCCAGCAGCCCGCAGGGGGCCACGAACACCGGGGAGCTGTTTTTT	CASSPQGATNTGELFF
TRBV9	.	TRBJ2-7	.	TGTGCCAGCAGCGTAGGGGACTTCTACGAGCAGTACTTC	CASSVGDFYEQYF
TRBV29-1	TRBD2	TRBJ2-3	medium-sized	TGCAGCGTTGTTAAGGGCGGGGGGGATGTTAATACGCAGTATTTT	CSVVKGGGDVNTQYF
TRBV4-1	.	TRBJ2-2	.	TGCGCCAGCCGCCCAGGCCTCTCCAACACGGGGGAGCTGTTTTTT	CASRPGLSNTGELFF
TRBV27	.	TRBJ2-6	.	TGTGCCAGCAGTCGCAACACTGGGGCCAACGTCCTGACTTTC	CASSRNTGANVLTF
TRBV11-2	.	TRBJ1-2	once	TGTGCCAGCAGCTTGGACAGCTCTAACTATGGCTACACCTTC	CASSLDSSNYGYTF
TRBV2	.	TRBJ1-3	few	TGTGCCTACCGGGTGGGGAGCTCTGGAAACACCATATATTTT	CAYRVGSSGNTIYF
TRBV7-3	TRBD2	TRBJ2-1	.	TGTGCCAGCAGTCAACAGCGGGGCTACAATGAGCAGTTCTTC	CASSQQRGYNEQFF
TRBV15	.	TRBJ2-7	.	TGTGCCACCAGCAGAGATTTCGGGGTCTCCTACGAGCAGTACTTC	CATSRDFGVSYEQYF
TRBV19	TRBD2	TRBJ2-3	once	TGTGCCAGTAGTAGGACTAGCGGGGGGGCAGATACGCAGTATTTT	CASSRTSGGADTQYF
TRBV19	.	TRBJ1-2	.	TGTGCCAGTAGTCCGGGGGGCTTATTTGGCTACACCTTC	CASSPGGLFGYTF
TRBV11-3	.	TRBJ2-7	.	TGTGCCAGCAGCTTAGATCCGCCGAGAAGTGCCTACGAGCAGTACTTC	CASSLDPPRSAYEQYF
TRBV6-1	TRBD1	TRBJ1-2	once	TGTGCCAGCAGTGACCGGGACAGGGGATCCGGGATTAACTATGGCTACACCTTC	CASSDRDRGSGINYGYTF
TRBV30	TRBD1	TRBJ1-1	.	TGTGCCCGAGAGGGGACAGGGTCTGAAGCTTTCTTT	CAREGTGSEAFF
TRBV29-1	.	TRBJ1-2	.	TGCAGCGCGCGGGGCGCTAACTATGGCTACACCTTC	CSARGANYGYTF
TRBV2	.	TRBJ2-7	.	TGTGCCAGCAGTGACTCCTTCTCCTACGAGCAGTACTTC	CASSDSFSYEQYF
TRBV12-5	.	TRBJ2-1	.	TGTGCTAGTGGTTTGGGACAGCTTAAAGATGAGCAGTTCTTC	CASGLGQLKDEQFF
TRBV30	.	TRBJ1-4	once	TGTGCCTGGAGTGTGGGGGCCGGGTTGGGGGAAAAACTGTTTTTT	CAWSVGAGLGEKLFF
TRBV29-1	TRBD1	TRBJ2-3	.	TGCAGCGTACACAGGGGGCCAGAAGATACGCAGTATTTT	CSVHRGPEDTQYF
TRBV9	.	TRBJ2-7	.	TGTGCCAGCAGCGCCTTAGGGGGGGGCCACGAGCAGTACTTC	CASSALGGGHEQYF
TRBV18	TRBD2	TRBJ2-3	.	TGTGCCAACTCACCACTAGCGGAGAGCACAGATACGCAGTATTTT	CANSPLAESTDTQYF
TRBV18	TRBD1	TRBJ2-3	.	TGTGCCAGCTCACCATTATCAGGGGGCGAGGATACGCAGTATTTT	CASSPLSGGEDTQYF
TRBV14	TRBD2	TRBJ2-1	.	TGTGCCAGCAGCCAGGGGACTAGTTCCTACAATGAGCAGTTCTTC	CASSQGTSSYNEQFF
TRBV5-1	TRBD2	TRBJ2-3	.	TGCGCCAGCAGCTTGGGGACTAGCGGATACACAGATACGCAGTATTTT	CASSLGTSGYTDTQYF
TRBV14	.	TRBJ2-2	.	TGTGCCAGCAGCCGAGACCCAGGGGAGACCGGGGAGCTGTTTTTT	CASSRDPGETGELFF
TRBV4-1	.	TRBJ1-4	once	TGCGCCAGCAGCCAAGCCGGCAGGGTAAATGAAAAACTGTTTTTT	CASSQAGRVNEKLFF
TRBV30	TRBD1	TRBJ1-1	.	TGTGCCTGGGAGGGGACAGGGAGGGTCGTGAACACTGAAGCTTTCTTT	CAWEGTGRVVNTEAFF
TRBV27	TRBD1	TRBJ1-6	.	TGTGCCAGCAGTTGGTCCGGGACAGTCGCTAATTCACCCCTCCACTTT	CASSWSGTVANSPLHF